The T cell receptor (beta chain) described here comes from a study of T cells in Graves' hyperthyroidism and ophthalmopathy. Study details: Blood was drawn when the patient was first diagnosed and still untreated. Regarding the study as a whole: Among thyroid clonotypes expanded above 0.001, most also appeared in blood. Before onset, by a median of about seven months, the model predicted ophthalmopathy. A model built on 13 V-J features separated ophthalmopathy from stable hyperthyroidism.

V was cut by 2 bases and J by 3 bases, with 8 bases left in between. The CDR3 consists of 14 residues. Germline V gene lookup returns CDR1 MNHEY and CDR2 SMNVEV (reference sequence). This clonotype was detected many times. Antigen: not known. Template material for amplifying TCR beta CDR3 regions consisted of RNA transcripts. When the TCR CDR3 underwent first-round RT-PCR, the HTBI primer set was used. In TCRdb, the multiplex PCR reads were re-called with MiXCR into one record per CDR3 protein. The table includes about 510,000 distinct CDR3 sequences, 11% to 15% detected once. This chain connects TRBV27 to TRBJ2-4, with no clear D. Input material: blood. This receptor was obtained from a woman aged 40 to 49 with Graves' hyperthyroidism. The CDR3 loop reads CASSLGVDKNIQYF. CDR3 DNA sequence: TGTGCCAGCAGTTTAGGGGTAGACAAAAACATTCAGTACTTC.